Listed below are T cell receptor beta chains from one sample, sequenced in a study of T-cell reconstitution after alpha-beta-depleted transplantation in children. TCRdb redid the calling of the PCR reads with MiXCR, one entry per CDR3 protein. The sample has about 610,000 distinct CDR3 sequences, 10% to 13% seen once. The sample was PBMCs from the stem cell graft donor, taken from the stem cell graft. The receptors originated from a human donor who donated a stem cell graft to a child with acute myeloid leukemia. CDR3s include the opening cysteine and the closing phenylalanine or tryptophan. The D gene is left open where the match is weak. Clone size is shown for a subset of rows, as once, few, many or a class of expanded clone.

CDR3aa | CDR3nt | j_gene | v_gene | d_gene | abundance
CASSDTGTEAFF | TGTGCCAGCAGTGACACGGGCACTGAAGCTTTCTTT | TRBJ1-1 | TRBV12-3/TRBV12-4 | NA | many
CASSHGRVVVNEQFF | TGCGCCAGCAGCCACGGGAGGGTAGTTGTTAATGAGCAGTTCTTC | TRBJ2-1 | TRBV4-3 | TRBD2 | NA
CSVKWGGGSGRAERTGELFF | TGCAGCGTAAAGTGGGGGGGCGGTAGCGGGAGGGCCGAGAGGACCGGGGAGCTGTTTTTT | TRBJ2-2 | TRBV29-1 | TRBD2 | NA
CASSGGGNSYNEQFF | TGTGCCAGCAGCGGAGGGGGAAACTCCTACAATGAGCAGTTCTTC | TRBJ2-1 | TRBV9 | NA | many
CASSLQGTQPQHF | TGTGCCAGCAGCTTACAGGGAACTCAGCCCCAGCATTTT | TRBJ1-5 | TRBV27 | NA | many
CSARFAASYEQYF | TGCAGTGCTAGATTCGCAGCCTCCTACGAGCAGTACTTC | TRBJ2-7 | TRBV20-1 | NA | few
CASSQVGVGGRNKQFF | TGTGCCAGCAGCCAAGTTGGGGTGGGGGGGCGAAATAAGCAGTTCTTC | TRBJ2-1 | TRBV3-1 | NA | NA
CASSRSFEYGYTF | TGTGCCAGCAGCCGCTCGTTTGAGTATGGCTACACCTTC | TRBJ1-2 | TRBV6-5 | NA | many
CASSLGGTTLGEQFF | TGTGCCAGCAGCTTAGGTGGGACTACACTCGGTGAGCAGTTCTTC | TRBJ2-1 | TRBV7-9 | TRBD2 | NA
CAWSRGSNQPQHF | TGTGCCTGGAGCAGAGGTAGCAATCAGCCCCAGCATTTT | TRBJ1-5 | TRBV30 | NA | few
CASSSPVKTEEAFF | TGTGCCAGCAGTTCCCCCGTGAAAACTGAGGAAGCTTTCTTT | TRBJ1-1 | TRBV12-3/TRBV12-4 | NA | few
CASSLRREGRYEQYF | TGTGCCAGCAGCCTTAGACGGGAAGGACGCTACGAGCAGTACTTC | TRBJ2-7 | TRBV2 | NA | NA
CASSRAARRTGDYEQYF | TGTGCCAGCAGCAGGGCCGCCCGAAGGACTGGAGACTACGAGCAGTACTTC | TRBJ2-7 | TRBV11-2 | NA | few
CASSSPLAGNNYEQYF | TGTGCCAGCAGTTCCCCTCTAGCGGGGAATAATTACGAGCAGTACTTC | TRBJ2-7 | TRBV6-2/TRBV6-3 | TRBD2 | NA
CASSQVLQNGEGPQHF | TGTGCCAGCAGCCAAGTCCTCCAAAACGGAGAGGGGCCCCAGCATTTT | TRBJ1-5 | TRBV3-1 | NA | NA
CASRQGKHEQYF | TGTGCCAGCAGACAGGGCAAGCACGAGCAGTACTTC | TRBJ2-7 | TRBV2 | NA | many
CSARAGGNTQYF | TGCAGTGCTAGAGCGGGGGGGAATACGCAGTATTTT | TRBJ2-3 | TRBV20-1 | TRBD2 | many
CASSLARAGVSTDTQYF | TGTGCCAGCAGCTTAGCGCGAGCCGGAGTTTCCACCGATACGCAGTATTTT | TRBJ2-3 | TRBV7-6 | NA | NA
CSARDTLAGVHTGELFF | TGCAGTGCTAGAGATACTCTAGCGGGAGTGCACACCGGGGAGCTGTTTTTT | TRBJ2-2 | TRBV20-1 | TRBD2 | many
CASSLTSGRGGQNIQYF | TGTGCCAGCAGCTTAACTAGCGGGAGGGGGGGCCAAAACATTCAGTACTTC | TRBJ2-4 | TRBV7-2 | TRBD2 | few
CASSLGTSGRNEQFF | TGTGCCAGCAGTTTAGGGACTAGCGGGAGAAATGAGCAGTTCTTC | TRBJ2-1 | TRBV27 | TRBD2 | many
CASSTGQYYNEQFF | TGTGCCAGCAGTACGGGACAGTACTACAATGAGCAGTTCTTC | TRBJ2-1 | TRBV6-5 | TRBD1 | few
CASSLSGTRNRNEQFF | TGCGCCAGCAGCTTATCCGGGACGCGAAATCGGAATGAGCAGTTCTTC | TRBJ2-1 | TRBV5-1 | NA | NA
CATSRDRPYEQYF | TGTGCCACCAGCAGAGATCGTCCCTACGAGCAGTACTTC | TRBJ2-7 | TRBV15 | NA | many
CSVEGGRVPYEQYF | TGCAGCGTTGAAGGTGGGCGAGTCCCCTACGAGCAGTACTTC | TRBJ2-7 | TRBV29-1 | NA | few
CASSHRDRGPTEQYF | TGTGCCAGCAGCCATCGGGACAGGGGGCCCACCGAGCAGTACTTC | TRBJ2-7 | TRBV7-9 | TRBD1 | NA
CSARGGSDNEQFF | TGCAGTGCTAGAGGTGGGAGTGACAATGAGCAGTTCTTC | TRBJ2-1 | TRBV20-1 | NA | few